The 9 T cell receptor beta chains below come from one sample, sequenced in a study of T cell responses to AZD1222 COVID-19 vaccine (TCRdb year 2021). The time point label, read with the paper, signifies: about 28 days (+/-7) after the second vaccine dose. Libraries came from the immunoSEQ multiplex PCR assay. Imported from immuneACCESS, the table was reduced by TCRdb to in-frame sequences with V and J called. These copies leave out some clones; in studies compared against another copy, an unresolved V gene accounts for under half, and the cause of the remainder is not known. This sample has about 120,000 clones in its table, and roughly 88% of those were observed once. The ten largest clones represent about 6% of the sample. The input for sequencing was peripheral blood, taken 28 days after the second AZD1222 dose. The receptors were gathered from an adult who received the AZD1222 COVID-19 vaccine.

This chain connects TRBV29-1 to TRBJ1-2, with 10 bases aligning to TRBD1. CDR1 is SQVTM and CDR2 is ANQGSEA in the germline V gene. V shed 7 bases, J shed 2 bases, and the junction held 4 bases outside the gene matches. CDR3 length: 13 amino acids. The CDR3 sequence is CSGWGQGNYGYTF. CDR3 coding DNA: TGCAGCGGGTGGGGACAGGGGAACTATGGCTACACCTTC.

The V call is TRBV19, the J call TRBJ2-7; 11 bases align to TRBD2. This CDR3 region has 13 residues. In germline, CDR1 is LNHDA, CDR2 SQIVND (reference sequence). After removal of 9 bases from V and 2 bases from J, the junction contained 3 bases not matched to a gene. The CDR3 loop is CASTSGGTYEQYF. The CDR3 nucleotides are TGTGCCAGCACTAGCGGGGGAACCTACGAGCAGTACTTC.

This clone occurred once. V gene TRBV27 combines with J gene TRBJ1-1; no reliable D call. This CDR3 is 14 amino acids long. Germline assignment: CDR1 MNHEY and CDR2 SMNVEV (reference sequence). V lost 3 bases to trimming and J lost 0 bases, with 8 bases between them. As DNA, the CDR3 is TGTGCCAGCAGTTTCGGACGGATGAACACTGAAGCTTTCTTT. It codes for CASSFGRMNTEAFF.

The V gene is TRBV29-1, the J gene TRBJ2-5, with D perhaps TRBD1 or TRBD2 (5 bases each). Germline assignment: CDR1 SQVTM and CDR2 ANQGSEA. CDR3 size: 11 residues. Trimming cost V 6 bases and J 1 base, with 6 bases left between them. The CDR3 DNA reads as TGCAGCGTGGGACCCCAAGAGACCCAGTACTTC. Its protein is CSVGPQETQYF.

The DNA for the CDR3 is TGTGCCAGCTCACCATTCGAACACCCGAACACTGAAGCTTTCTTT. Translated: CASSPFEHPNTEAFF. V usage is TRBV18 and J usage is TRBJ1-1; D remains ambiguous. This CDR3 has 15 residues. Germline V lookup: CDR1 KGHSH, CDR2 LQKENI. Trimming shortened V by 2 bases and J by 1 base, and 11 bases separated the two germline ends.

The J gene is TRBJ1-3, the V gene TRBV19; D gene uncertain. CDR1 is LNHDA and CDR2 is SQIVND in the germline V gene (reference sequence). The CDR3 length is 16 residues. The ends were cut back, 1 base at V and 0 bases at J, with 10 bases in the middle. In DNA form, the CDR3 reads TGTGCCAGTAGTATAGCCGGCCCAGGCTCTGGAAACACCATATATTTT. Translating gives CASSIAGPGSGNTIYF.

The V and J genes are TRBV6-1 and TRBJ2-5; 10 bases map to TRBD2. The CDR3 runs 18 residues. J gave up 0 bases and V 4 bases, and 11 bases lay outside the gene matches. From germline, CDR1 is MNHNS and CDR2 SASEGT. Here the CDR3 DNA reads TGTGCCAGCAGTGCGACGCCTTTTAGCGGGGGGTACCAAGAGACCCAGTACTTC. Translating it yields CASSATPFSGGYQETQYF.

The chain recombines TRBV5-4 with TRBJ1-2; D may be TRBD1 (5 bases). Per germline, CDR1 SGHNT and CDR2 YYREEE (reference sequence). CDR3 length: 15 amino acids. Trimming shortened V by 4 bases and J by 1 base, and 14 bases separated the two germline ends. CDR3 DNA sequence: TGTGCCAGCAGCCAGACCGAAACAGGTAACTATGGCTACACCTTC. Its protein product is CASSQTETGNYGYTF.

This clone appeared a single time. The chain couples TRBV7-2 to TRBJ2-7; D perhaps matches TRBD2 (6 bases). CDR1 is SGHTA and CDR2 is FQGNSA in the germline V gene. Trimming cost V 7 bases and J 0 bases, with 16 bases left between them. CDR3 length: 15 residues. DNA for the CDR3: TGTGCCAGCACCACAACCGGGGGAATCTCCTACGAGCAGTACTTC. Its translation is CASTTTGGISYEQYF.